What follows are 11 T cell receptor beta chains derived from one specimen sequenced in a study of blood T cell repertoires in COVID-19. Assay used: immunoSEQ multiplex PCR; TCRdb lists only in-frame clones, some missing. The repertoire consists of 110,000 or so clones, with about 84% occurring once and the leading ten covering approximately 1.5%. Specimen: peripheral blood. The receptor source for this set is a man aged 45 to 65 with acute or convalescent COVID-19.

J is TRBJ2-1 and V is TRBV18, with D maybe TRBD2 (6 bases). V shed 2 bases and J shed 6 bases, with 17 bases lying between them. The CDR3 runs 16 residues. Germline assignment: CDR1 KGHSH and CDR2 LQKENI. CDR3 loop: CASSPGGKQVSNEQFF. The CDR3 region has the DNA TGTGCCAGCTCACCAGGGGGGAAGCAGGTTAGCAATGAGCAGTTCTTC. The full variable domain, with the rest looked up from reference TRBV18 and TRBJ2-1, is NAGVMQNPRHLVRRRGQEARLRCSPMKGHSHVYWYRQLPEEGLKFMVYLQKENIIDESGMPKERFSAEFPKEGPSILRIQQVVRGDSAAYFCASSPGGKQVSNEQFFGPGTRLTVL.

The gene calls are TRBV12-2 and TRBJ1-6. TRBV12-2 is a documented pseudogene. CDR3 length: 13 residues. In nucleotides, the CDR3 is TGTGCAGGACTAAGTGTAGGGGATTCACCCCTCCACTTT. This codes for CAGLSVGDSPLHF.

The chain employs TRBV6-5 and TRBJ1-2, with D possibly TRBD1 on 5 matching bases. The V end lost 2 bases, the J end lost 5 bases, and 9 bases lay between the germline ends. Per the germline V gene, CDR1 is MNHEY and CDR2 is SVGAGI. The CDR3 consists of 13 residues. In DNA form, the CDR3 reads TGTGCCAGCAGTTACCCGGAGGGGTATGGCTACACCTTC. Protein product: CASSYPEGYGYTF.

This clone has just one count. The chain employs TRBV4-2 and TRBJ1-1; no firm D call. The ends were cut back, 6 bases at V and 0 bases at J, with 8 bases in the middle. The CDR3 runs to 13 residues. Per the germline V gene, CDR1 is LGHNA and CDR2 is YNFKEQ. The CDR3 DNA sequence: TGTGCCAGCAGACGAGAAATGAACACTGAAGCTTTCTTT. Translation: CASRREMNTEAFF.

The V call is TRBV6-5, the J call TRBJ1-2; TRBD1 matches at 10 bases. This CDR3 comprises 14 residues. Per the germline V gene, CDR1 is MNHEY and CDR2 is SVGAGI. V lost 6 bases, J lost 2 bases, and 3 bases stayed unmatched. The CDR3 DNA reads TGTGCCAGCAGACGACAGGGGGCCAACTATGGCTACACCTTC. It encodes CASRRQGANYGYTF.

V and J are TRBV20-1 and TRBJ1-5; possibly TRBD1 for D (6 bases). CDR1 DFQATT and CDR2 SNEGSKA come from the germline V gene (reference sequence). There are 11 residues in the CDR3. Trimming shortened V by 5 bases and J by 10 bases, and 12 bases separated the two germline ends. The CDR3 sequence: CSAERGGPQHF. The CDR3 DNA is TGCAGTGCTGAAAGGGGGGGCCCCCAGCATTTT.

This chain's CDR3 is CAVSDRASLGNIQYF. In DNA form, the CDR3 reads TGTGCCGTTTCGGACAGGGCCTCATTGGGAAACATTCAGTACTTC. The chain combines TRBV19 with TRBJ2-4, with 8 bases fitting TRBD1. Germline loops: CDR1 LNHDA, CDR2 SQIVND (reference sequence). The CDR3 extends over 15 amino acids. After removal of 11 bases from V and 6 bases from J, the junction contained 15 bases not matched to a gene.

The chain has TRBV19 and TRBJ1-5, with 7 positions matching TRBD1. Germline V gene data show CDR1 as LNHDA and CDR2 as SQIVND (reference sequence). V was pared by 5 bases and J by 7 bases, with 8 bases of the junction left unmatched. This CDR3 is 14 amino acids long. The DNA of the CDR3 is TGTGCCAGTAGTCTGACAGGGTATGGACAGCCCCAGCATTTT. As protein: CASSLTGYGQPQHF.

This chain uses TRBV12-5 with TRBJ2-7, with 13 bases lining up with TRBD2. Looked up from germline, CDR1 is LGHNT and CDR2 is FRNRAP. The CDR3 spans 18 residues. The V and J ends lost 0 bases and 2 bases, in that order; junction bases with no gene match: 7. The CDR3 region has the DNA TGTGCTAGTGGTTTGGTCCGATGGACTAGCGGGGGAACCTACGAGCAGTACGTC. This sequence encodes CASGLVRWTSGGTYEQYV.

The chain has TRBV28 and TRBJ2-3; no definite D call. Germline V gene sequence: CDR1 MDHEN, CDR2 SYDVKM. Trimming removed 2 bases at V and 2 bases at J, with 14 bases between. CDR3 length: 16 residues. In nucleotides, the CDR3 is TGTGCCAGCAGTTTAGTTGGCGGAAAACCCACAGATACGCAGTATTTT. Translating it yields CASSLVGGKPTDTQYF.

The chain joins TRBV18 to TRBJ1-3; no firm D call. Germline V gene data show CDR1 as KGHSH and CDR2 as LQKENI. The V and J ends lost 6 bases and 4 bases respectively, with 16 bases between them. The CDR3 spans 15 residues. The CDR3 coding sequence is TGTGCCAGCTCCCCTGAGCGGGCCGGAGGAAACACCATATATTTT. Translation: CASSPERAGGNTIYF.